Sequencing of this T cell receptor (beta chain) was carried out in a study of Tregs in tolerant kidney transplant recipients (dated by TCRdb to about 2019). Regarding the study in general: The transplants used related donors with nonmyeloablative bone marrow transplantation, and mixed chimerism in the human trials was transient. TCRbeta sequencing was used in the study to identify donor-specific regulatory T cells before combined kidney and bone marrow transplantation, and the identified cells were then tracked after transplant.

As regards this clone: Its antigen has not been determined. Per-base quality was not reported, and no clone a single base away is much larger than it.

For TCRbeta CDR3 sequencing, genomic DNA was extracted from sorted cells using the QIAGEN DNeasy Blood and Tissue Kit. High-throughput TCRbeta CDR3 sequencing, which included PCR amplification with bias correction and internal controls, was done commercially through immunoSEQ. For the original study's pipeline: A unique productive TCRbeta sequence was defined by the CDR3 nucleotide sequence when primers matched, and otherwise by the CDR3 amino acid sequence together with the Vbeta and Jbeta genes. To correct for sorting error, sequences found in more than one sorted population at a frequency ratio of 2:1 or less were discarded, and the remaining shared sequences were assigned to the population with the higher frequency. Sequences were defined as donor-reactive when expanded at least 5-fold in CFSE-low cells versus unstimulated cells and present at a frequency of at least 0.01% in CFSE-low cells. Repertoire divergence was quantified by Jensen-Shannon divergence using the top 100 TCRbeta sequences ranked by frequency. For any sample with multiple sequencing runs, sorting error was corrected in each run separately before the runs were pooled. Here the immuneACCESS table is served through TCRdb, limited to in-frame sequences with V and J called. Missing clones are a known gap in these copies; in checked studies unresolved V genes cover under half, and the rest lacks a known reason. Clone size and V and J calls were adopted from that table, with D and trimming inferred from the DNA. Present in this sample are fewer than 80,000 clones, less than 98% of which were seen just once. The ten largest clonotypes hold 0.3% to 0.35% of the sample.

The germline V gene encodes CDR1 GTSNPN and CDR2 SVGIG (reference sequence). Germline trimming: 8 bases from V, 6 bases from J; junction bases outside gene matches: 11. The CDR3 numbers 14 residues from cysteine through phenylalanine. Of the read, only the CDR3 DNA is kept; its 42 bases are in frame from base 1. Study-level results and caveats: Expanding Tregs with activated donor B cells appeared to identify the most biologically relevant and donor-specific TCRbeta repertoire. In tolerant patients, donor-specific Tregs expanded more than Tregs overall, which suggests antigen-driven rather than nonspecific expansion. Because the PCR primers were changed over time for some patients, nucleotide-level comparison could not be performed across the samples from those patients. Because the study included only a small number of patients, the results must be confirmed in larger populations and under other immunosuppression protocols. Biological reproducibility was not directly addressed, though technical replication error appeared minimal.

The sample's time point label, decoded: blood sample drawn before combined kidney and bone marrow transplant. Thawed PBMCs were FACS-sorted into unstimulated Tregs (CD4+CD25+CD127-), CD4+ non-Tregs (CD4+CD25-), CD4 cells and CD8 cells. Prior to Treg sorting, thawed PBMCs were rested overnight with about 190 IU/ml IL-2 at 37 degrees C. Patients were several combined kidney and bone marrow transplant recipients from the ITN036ST trial, and only these trial subjects had samples available. Healthy control blood was processed by Ficoll density gradient to PBMCs and cryopreserved; patient PBMCs were collected before and after transplant.

This receptor was identified in a human donor who received a combined kidney and bone marrow transplant. The V gene is TRBV30 and the J gene is TRBJ2-2; 8 of the junction bases match TRBD1. The material sequenced was Tregs from blood, taken before the transplant. The CDR3 loop reads CARKDRVSAGELFF. The bases are TGTGCCCGGAAGGACAGGGTTAGTGCCGGGGAGCTGTTTTTT.